The 8 T cell receptor beta chains below all came from one sample that was sequenced in a study of shared clonotypes between healthy human individuals. TCRdb's copy holds only in-frame clones and misses some; the assay was immunoSEQ multiplex PCR. The repertoire holds over a million clones, with about 75% as singletons. The sample comprised memory CD4+ T cells sorted from blood. Subset indicated: CD45RA-negative fraction. These receptors came from a man younger than 30 in good health.

This clone was counted a few times. This chain connects TRBV10-3 to TRBJ2-1, with D unclear. V lost 6 bases and J lost 9, with 12 bases in between. CDR3 length: 12 residues. Germline values: CDR1 ENHRY, CDR2 SYGVKD. The CDR3 sequence is CAIRETSAEQFF. CDR3 sequence (DNA): TGTGCCATCAGGGAGACCAGTGCTGAGCAGTTCTTC.

This clone was seen at least ten times. This chain links TRBV29-1 with TRBJ1-1, with D tentatively TRBD1 (6 bases). CDR3 length: 12 amino acids. Per the germline V gene, CDR1 is SQVTM and CDR2 is ANQGSEA. The V end was cut by 8 bases, the J end by 2 bases, with 12 bases between. The CDR3: CSTGQKNTEAFF. CDR3 bases: TGCAGCACTGGACAGAAAAACACTGAAGCTTTCTTT.

CDR3 bases: TGCGCCAGCCGAGACTCTCAAATCTTGTACTTC. Translation gives CASRDSQILYF. This sequence joins TRBV5-1 and TRBJ2-5; D gene uncertain. This CDR3 region has 11 residues. Looked up from germline, CDR1 is SGHRS and CDR2 is YFSETQ. V lost 7 bases, J lost 13 bases, and 17 bases lay in between.

The rearrangement links TRBV6-5 to TRBJ2-2; D possibly corresponds to TRBD2 (6 bases). The CDR3 is 13 amino acids. The V gene lost 5 bases and the J gene lost 7 bases, with 11 bases spanning the gap. CDR1 and CDR2 (germline): MNHEY, SVGAGI. The CDR3 loop is CASSQGLVGELFF. CDR3 bases: TGTGCCAGCAGTCAGGGACTCGTCGGGGAGCTGTTTTTT.

V and J are TRBV15 and TRBJ2-1; D may correspond to TRBD1 or TRBD2 (5 bases each). CDR1 and CDR2 (germline): LNHNV, YYDKDF (reference sequence). This CDR3 has 15 residues. V gave up 0 bases and J gave up 4 bases, with 10 bases separating them. CDR3 DNA sequence: TGTGCCACCAGCAGAGATCGGGGCCGTTACAATGAGCAGTTCTTC. It specifies CATSRDRGRYNEQFF.

V gene TRBV9 combines with J gene TRBJ2-7; D is perhaps TRBD1 (6 bases). V dropped 0 bases and J dropped 5 bases, with 18 bases sitting between them. The CDR3 has 16 residues. Germline CDR1 and CDR2: SGDLS and YYNGEE. CDR3 in DNA: TGTGCCAGCAGCGTAGCGCCGTCGACAGGAAGTAACGAGCAGTACTTC. Amino acid sequence: CASSVAPSTGSNEQYF.

The chain links TRBV4-3 to TRBJ1-5, with a tentative D call TRBD1 (5 bases). V was cut by 0 bases and J by 0 bases, with 12 bases left in between. CDR1 LGHNA and CDR2 YSLEER come from the germline V gene. The CDR3 is 17 amino acids. The DNA of the CDR3 is TGCGCCAGCAGCCAAGAATGGTTGGGGGATAGCAATCAGCCCCAGCATTTT. Encoded protein: CASSQEWLGDSNQPQHF.

This clone was detected ten times or more. The chain combines TRBV25-1 with TRBJ2-1; maybe TRBD2 (7 bases). This CDR3 comprises 13 residues. V shed 2 bases and J shed 13 bases, with 15 bases lying between them. Looked up from germline, CDR1 is MGHDK and CDR2 is SYGVNS. CDR3 nucleotide sequence: TGTGCCAGCAGTGAAACCGGGGGGCAACGACAGTTCTTC. It translates to CASSETGGQRQFF.